The 14 T cell receptor beta chains given below trace back to one sample, sequenced in a study of blood T cell repertoires in COVID-19. Repertoires were generated with immunoSEQ multiplex PCR, while TCRdb's copy carries only in-frame clones and drops some. The sample shows around 40,000 clones, 60% to 80% of them seen only once. Sequencing used peripheral blood. Receptors were obtained from an elderly woman with acute or convalescent COVID-19.

J is TRBJ1-5 and V is TRBV21-1; TRBD1 reflects the table's D call only, with no check against the DNA. TRBV21-1 has pseudogene status. The length of the CDR3 is 18 residues. In nucleotides, the CDR3 is TGTGCCAGCAGCATAAAAGTCCAAGGGACAGGGGCTGATCAGCCCCAGCATTTT. It is translated as CASSIKVQGTGADQPQHF.

The chain combines TRBV27 with TRBJ2-7; the match to TRBD1 covers 8 bases. This CDR3 is 14 amino acids long. Trimming took 1 base from V and 3 from J; bases not matched to a gene: 2. CDR1 MNHEY and CDR2 SMNVEV come from the germline V gene (reference sequence). CDR3 amino acids: CASSLFGQGYEQYF. CDR3 DNA sequence: TGTGCCAGCAGTTTATTCGGACAGGGCTACGAGCAGTACTTC.

V and J are TRBV10-1 and TRBJ2-3, with D maybe TRBD2 (5 bases). The CDR3 runs to 14 residues. Germline-derived CDR1 and CDR2 are WNHNN and SYGVQD (reference sequence). The V end was cut by 3 bases, the J end by 6 bases, with 13 bases between. The CDR3 DNA reads TGCGCCAGCAGTGAAGCAGGACTTCGGGATACGCAGTATTTT. Residues: CASSEAGLRDTQYF.

This clone was detected only a few times. The chain is built from TRBV18 and TRBJ2-1; 13 bases line up with TRBD2. This CDR3 comprises 14 residues. V was pared by 3 bases and J by 10 bases, with 3 bases of the junction left unmatched. Germline CDR1 and CDR2: KGHSH and LQKENI. CDR3 loop: CASSPGTSGTEQFF. The CDR3 DNA is TGTGCCAGCTCACCCGGGACTAGCGGGACCGAGCAGTTCTTC. The whole variable domain, filled in from reference TRBV18 and TRBJ2-1, reads NAGVMQNPRHLVRRRGQEARLRCSPMKGHSHVYWYRQLPEEGLKFMVYLQKENIIDESGMPKERFSAEFPKEGPSILRIQQVVRGDSAAYFCASSPGTSGTEQFFGPGTRLTVL.

V and J are TRBV5-4 and TRBJ1-6; D possibly corresponds to TRBD1 (5 bases). Per germline, CDR1 SGHNT and CDR2 YYREEE (reference sequence). This CDR3 has 15 residues. Trimming pared 4 bases from V and 8 bases from J, leaving 16 bases between. The CDR3 DNA reads TGTGCCAGCAGCGACCCAGGGAAGGCCTATTCACCCCTCCACTTT. This translates into CASSDPGKAYSPLHF.

The chain's CDR3 is CASSQGLAGPYEQYF. For the CDR3, the DNA is TGTGCCAGCAGCCAAGGGCTAGCGGGCCCCTACGAGCAGTACTTC. The rearrangement uses TRBV14 and TRBJ2-7; 8 bases fit TRBD2. Germline V gives CDR1 SGHDN, CDR2 FVKESK. CDR3 size: 15 residues. J lost 2 bases, V lost 1 base, and 4 bases had no gene match.

The genes are TRBV2 and TRBJ2-3, with 8 bases that match TRBD1. Germline V lookup: CDR1 SNHLY, CDR2 FYNNEI. V gave up 4 bases and J gave up 1 base; unmatched junction bases: 7. The CDR3 spans 16 residues. The CDR3 bases are TGTGCCAGCAGTGGGATGCAGGGGGCAGGCACAGATACGCAGTATTTT. It encodes CASSGMQGAGTDTQYF.

The rearrangement uses TRBV6-2 or TRBV6-3 and TRBJ2-4; the D is unclear. Germline V gene data show CDR1 as MNHEY and CDR2 as SVGEGT. Trimming pared 2 bases from V and 6 bases from J, leaving 2 bases between. This CDR3 comprises 11 residues. CDR3 bases: TGTGCCAGCAGTTACCTAAACATTCAGTACTTC. This encodes CASSYLNIQYF.

This clone came up a few times. The rearrangement links TRBV7-9 to TRBJ1-1, with TRBD1 matching over 7 bases. V gave up 4 bases and J gave up 2 bases; unmatched junction bases: 7. The CDR3 sequence is 15 residues long. Looked up from germline, CDR1 is SEHNR and CDR2 is FQNEAQ (reference sequence). The CDR3: CASSWATGVNTEAFF. The CDR3 DNA is TGTGCCAGCAGCTGGGCAACAGGGGTTAACACTGAAGCTTTCTTT.

A few counts support this clone. The chain combines TRBV19 with TRBJ1-2; the match to TRBD1 covers 7 bases. The V and J ends lost 5 bases and 7 bases, in that order; junction bases with no gene match: 13. The CDR3 is 15 residues long. Looked up from germline, CDR1 is LNHDA and CDR2 is SQIVND (reference sequence). The CDR3 DNA reads as TGTGCCAGTAGTTTTCATGAGACAGGGAAGGGTGGCTACACCTTC. It encodes CASSFHETGKGGYTF.

The V and J genes are TRBV27 and TRBJ1-1; TRBD1 might be the D (6 bases). Deletions cut 7 bases from V and 2 bases from J, with 14 bases between. The length of the CDR3 is 14 residues. The V gene's germline CDR1 is MNHEY and CDR2 SMNVEV (reference sequence). CDR3 DNA sequence: TGTGCCAGCAAAATACAGGGCGATAACACTGAAGCTTTCTTT. It translates to CASKIQGDNTEAFF.

The sample holds one count of this clone. V gene TRBV19 combines with J gene TRBJ2-3; 7 bases line up with TRBD2. The CDR3 extends over 14 amino acids. Unmatched junction bases numbered 5, after V lost 8 bases and J lost 0 bases. From germline, CDR1 is LNHDA and CDR2 SQIVND (reference sequence). The CDR3 region is CASGTSASTDTQYF. DNA of the CDR3: TGTGCCAGTGGTACTAGCGCTAGCACAGATACGCAGTATTTT.

J is TRBJ1-2 and V is TRBV5-1; no clear D gene. Germline assignment: CDR1 SGHRS and CDR2 YFSETQ. V dropped 1 base and J dropped 7 bases, with 14 bases sitting between them. The CDR3 runs to 14 residues. The CDR3 DNA follows: TGCGCCAGCAGCTTGACAGTGGATGGTTCTGGCTACACCTTC. It specifies CASSLTVDGSGYTF.

The V call is TRBV7-9, the J call TRBJ2-1; 9 bases line up with TRBD2. V trimming: 5 bases; J trimming: 1 base; junction bases outside the gene matches: 3. The CDR3 is made up of 15 amino acids. Germline V CDR1 and CDR2: SEHNR, FQNEAQ (reference sequence). Here the CDR3 DNA reads TGTGCCAGCAGCCCGACTAGCGGTTCCTACAATGAGCAGTTCTTC. This gives the protein CASSPTSGSYNEQFF.